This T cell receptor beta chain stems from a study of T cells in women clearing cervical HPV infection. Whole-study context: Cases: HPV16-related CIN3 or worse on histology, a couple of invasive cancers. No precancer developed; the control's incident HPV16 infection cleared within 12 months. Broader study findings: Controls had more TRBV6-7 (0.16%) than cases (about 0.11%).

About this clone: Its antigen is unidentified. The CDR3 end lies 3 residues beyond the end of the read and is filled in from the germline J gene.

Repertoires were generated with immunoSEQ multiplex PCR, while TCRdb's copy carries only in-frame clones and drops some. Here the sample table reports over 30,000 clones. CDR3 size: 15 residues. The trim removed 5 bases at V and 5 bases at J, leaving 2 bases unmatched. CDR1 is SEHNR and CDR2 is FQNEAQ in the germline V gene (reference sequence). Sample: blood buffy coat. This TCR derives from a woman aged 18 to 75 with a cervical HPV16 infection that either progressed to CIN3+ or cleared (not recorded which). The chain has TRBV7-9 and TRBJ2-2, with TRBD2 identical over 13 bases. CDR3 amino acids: CASSLGLAGTGELFF. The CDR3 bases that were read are TGTGCCAGCAGCCTGGGACTAGCGGGGACCGGGGAG.